Below, 25 T cell receptor beta chains from the same sample are listed, as sequenced in a study of T cell responses to AZD1222 COVID-19 vaccine. This table comes from immunoSEQ multiplex PCR, and its TCRdb copy is limited to in-frame clones, with some not included. Of approximately 90,000 clones listed, approximately 90% are singletons. This material consisted of peripheral blood, taken 28 days after the second AZD1222 dose. These receptors all come from an adult who received the AZD1222 COVID-19 vaccine.

In its sample, this clone was seen many times. V usage is TRBV6-2 or TRBV6-3 and J usage is TRBJ1-2; D unresolved. Trimming took off 2 bases at V and 4 bases at J, with 23 bases between the two ends. Germline lookup yields CDR1 MNHEY and CDR2 SVGEGT. The CDR3 has 18 amino acids. The CDR3 is CASSYLVPTPALTYGYTF. The CDR3 nucleotides read TGTGCCAGCAGTTACCTGGTCCCGACCCCTGCTCTAACCTATGGCTACACCTTC.

The V and J genes are TRBV5-1 and TRBJ2-7, with D uncertain. The CDR3 spans 17 residues. The V gene's germline CDR1 is SGHRS and CDR2 YFSETQ. V was pared by 1 base and J by 4 bases, with 21 bases between. The CDR3 here is CASSLIPPLGNNYEQYF. The CDR3 DNA sequence: TGCGCCAGCAGCTTGATTCCTCCCTTGGGGAACAATTACGAGCAGTACTTC.

The chain carries TRBV28 and TRBJ1-1; possible D gene TRBD1, 5 bases. The CDR3 totals 14 residues. The ends were cut back, 6 bases at V and 0 bases at J, with 11 bases in the middle. Germline CDR1 is MDHEN and CDR2 is SYDVKM. The CDR3 reads CASRGGLMNTEAFF. CDR3 nucleotides: TGTGCCAGCAGGGGGGGACTGATGAACACTGAAGCTTTCTTT.

This chain joins TRBV7-2 and TRBJ2-2; D unresolved. This CDR3 comprises 15 residues. Germline CDR1 SGHTA, CDR2 FQGNSA. V lost 4 bases and J 7 bases, leaving 16 bases between the germline ends. Here the CDR3 reads CASSSQGQIGGELFF. The CDR3, as DNA: TGTGCCAGCAGCTCCCAAGGGCAGATCGGCGGGGAGCTGTTTTTT.

The chain uses TRBV2 and TRBJ1-6; D call uncertain. With 4 bases removed from V and 0 bases from J, the gap between germline ends came to 7 bases. The CDR3 is 15 amino acids. The V gene's germline CDR1 is SNHLY and CDR2 FYNNEI. The CDR3 reads CASSAEFSYNSPLHF. In DNA, the CDR3 is TGTGCCAGCAGTGCGGAGTTCTCCTATAATTCACCCCTCCACTTT. Complete variable domain (other parts from reference TRBV2 and TRBJ1-6): EPEVTQTPSHQVTQMGQEVILRCVPISNHLYFYWYRQILGQKVEFLVSFYNNEISEKSEIFDDQFSVERPDGSNFTLKIRSTKLEDSAMYFCASSAEFSYNSPLHFGNGTRLTVT.

The rearrangement uses TRBV18 and TRBJ1-2; D not resolved. Trimming cost V 2 bases and J 4 bases, with 14 bases left between them. Germline CDR1 reads KGHSH; CDR2 reads LQKENI. There are 15 residues in the CDR3. CDR3 residues: CASSPTREKAYGYTF. CDR3 nucleotide sequence: TGTGCCAGCTCACCAACGAGGGAAAAGGCCTATGGCTACACCTTC.

The chain links TRBV7-9 to TRBJ2-7; maybe TRBD1 (5 bases). Germline assignment: CDR1 SEHNR and CDR2 FQNEAQ (reference sequence). V lost 5 bases and J lost 2, with 22 bases in between. The CDR3 has 17 amino acids. DNA for the CDR3: TGTGCCAGCAGCCCCAAACTCCAGGGTATGGGGACCTACGAGCAGTACTTC. Amino acid sequence: CASSPKLQGMGTYEQYF.

The chain couples TRBV12-3 or TRBV12-4 to TRBJ1-2, with 7 positions matching TRBD1. The trim removed 6 bases at V and 8 bases at J, leaving 9 bases unmatched. The CDR3 is 13 residues long. The DNA for the CDR3 is TGTGCCAGCAGCCTCACAGGGGCCCGGGGCTACACCTTC. Amino acids: CASSLTGARGYTF.

Here the CDR3 DNA reads TGTGCCAGTAAGGAGTTTACAGGGGATCGGTCACCCCTCCACTTT. This sequence encodes CASKEFTGDRSPLHF. V usage is TRBV19 and J usage is TRBJ1-6; 7 bases line up with TRBD1. This CDR3 is built from 15 residues. CDR1 LNHDA and CDR2 SQIVND come from the germline V gene (reference sequence). The V segment lost 7 bases and the J segment 10 bases; nucleotides outside the gene matches: 13.

The V and J genes are TRBV4-1 and TRBJ1-2; D may be TRBD1 (5 bases). The CDR3 is 15 amino acids. From germline, CDR1 is MGHRA and CDR2 YSYEKL. Trimming cost V 4 bases and J 0 bases, with 12 bases left between them. The CDR3, as DNA: TGCGCCAGCAGCCTAGGGGCCGGAGCTAACTATGGCTACACCTTC. This codes for CASSLGAGANYGYTF.

This clone was counted a single time. This chain links TRBV13 with TRBJ2-1; D not certain. Trimming left V 4 bases short and J 4 bases short, with 17 bases between. The CDR3 has 16 residues. CDR1 PRHDT and CDR2 FYEKMQ come from the germline V gene (reference sequence). CDR3 sequence (DNA): TGTGCCAGCAGCTCCGAATCTCTCGGCGGATACAATGAGCAGTTCTTC. Translated: CASSSESLGGYNEQFF. The whole variable domain, remainder taken from reference TRBV13 and TRBJ2-1, is AAGVIQSPRHLIKEKRETATLKCYPIPRHDTVYWYQQGPGQDPQFLISFYEKMQSDKGSIPDRFSAQQFSDYHSELNMSSLELGDSALYFCASSSESLGGYNEQFFGPGTRLTVL.

The rearrangement uses TRBV6-5 and TRBJ2-7, with D unclear. Germline CDR1 and CDR2: MNHEY and SVGAGI. V was cut by 7 bases and J by 1 base, with 8 bases left in between. The CDR3 has 12 amino acids. The CDR3 coding sequence is TGTGCCAGCATGTGGGTTTCCTACGAGCAGTACTTC. The encoded protein is CASMWVSYEQYF.

The J gene is TRBJ2-5, the V gene TRBV9; D is perhaps TRBD1 or TRBD2 (5 bases each). The V end was cut by 3 bases, the J end by 2 bases, with 14 bases between. This CDR3 is 15 amino acids long. Germline CDR1 reads SGDLS; CDR2 reads YYNGEE. CDR3 nucleotides: TGTGCCAGCAGCGGTGGGGGTCGGTTTCAAGAGACCCAGTACTTC. This translates into CASSGGGRFQETQYF.

The gene calls are TRBV5-1 and TRBJ1-4; tentative D call: TRBD1 (6 bases). CDR1 and CDR2 (germline): SGHRS, YFSETQ. V lost 5 bases, J lost 1 base, and 9 bases lay in between. CDR3 length: 14 amino acids. The CDR3 here is CASSSQGTNEKLFF. CDR3 nucleotides: TGCGCCAGCAGTTCACAGGGAACTAATGAAAAACTGTTTTTT.

This clone was picked up one time. V and J are TRBV7-9 and TRBJ2-1; 9 bases line up with TRBD1. The CDR3 is 14 amino acids. From germline, CDR1 is SEHNR and CDR2 FQNEAQ (reference sequence). V shed 5 bases, J shed 5 bases, and the junction held 4 bases outside the gene matches. The CDR3 region has the DNA TGTGCCAGCAGCCCCCGGACAGGGGACAATGAGCAGTTCTTC. Amino acids: CASSPRTGDNEQFF.

The chain uses TRBV5-5 and TRBJ1-5; possibly TRBD1 for D (5 bases). CDR3 length equals 14 residues. With 4 bases removed from V and 7 bases from J, the gap between germline ends came to 15 bases. The V gene's germline CDR1 is SGHKS and CDR2 YYEKEE (reference sequence). The CDR3 is CASSKITGSQPQHF. Here the CDR3 DNA reads TGTGCCAGCAGCAAGATAACAGGTTCACAGCCCCAGCATTTT. The full variable domain, completed using reference TRBV5-5 and TRBJ1-5, is DAGVTQSPTHLIKTRGQQVTLRCSPISGHKSVSWYQQVLGQGPQFIFQYYEKEERGRGNFPDRFSARQFPNYSSELNVNALLLGDSALYLCASSKITGSQPQHFGDGTRLSIL.

This clone has just one count. The rearrangement joins TRBV11-3 to TRBJ1-2; D is perhaps TRBD1 (5 bases). The germline gives CDR1 SGHNT, CDR2 YENEEA. The V gene lost 4 bases and the J gene lost 8 bases, with 11 bases spanning the gap. The CDR3 runs 12 residues. CDR3 DNA sequence: TGTGCCAGCAGCTGGGGACTGAACGGCTACACCTTC. Translation: CASSWGLNGYTF. The full variable domain, its missing parts supplied by reference TRBV11-3 and TRBJ1-2, is EAGVVQSPRYKIIEKKQPVAFWCNPISGHNTLYWYLQNLGQGPELLIRYENEEAVDDSQLPKDRFSAERLKGVDSTLKIQPAELGDSAVYLCASSWGLNGYTFGSGTRLTVV.

This clone is medium-sized. The V call is TRBV6-4, the J call TRBJ1-6, with D uncertain. Germline V CDR1 and CDR2: MRHNA, SNTAGT. V lost 0 bases, J lost 7 bases, and 4 bases lay in between. This CDR3 is built from 13 residues. The CDR3 spells CASSDSTNSPLHF. CDR3 DNA sequence: TGTGCCAGCAGTGACTCGACAAATTCACCCCTCCACTTT.

V gene TRBV28 combines with J gene TRBJ1-2; D possibly corresponds to TRBD1 (6 bases). V lost 7 bases and J lost 3, with 18 bases in between. Per germline, CDR1 MDHEN and CDR2 SYDVKM. CDR3 length equals 15 residues. The CDR3 region has the DNA TGTGCCAGCACCCTTGGTGGGGGGGCCTACTATGGCTACACCTTC. Its protein is CASTLGGGAYYGYTF.

The chain uses TRBV19 and TRBJ1-1, with 8 bases fitting TRBD1. V was clipped by 6 bases and J by 2 bases; unmatched bases: 5. CDR1 is LNHDA and CDR2 is SQIVND in the germline V gene (reference sequence). The CDR3 has 14 residues. CDR3 nucleotides: TGTGCCAGTAGCACTGACAGGGGAAACACTGAAGCTTTCTTT. The encoded protein is CASSTDRGNTEAFF.

V gene TRBV20-1 combines with J gene TRBJ1-2; D is possibly TRBD1 (6 bases). Germline assignment: CDR1 DFQATT and CDR2 SNEGSKA (reference sequence). This CDR3 region has 10 residues. In nucleotides, the CDR3 is TGCACCTCCGGGGGCGATGGCTACACCTTC. This sequence encodes CTSGGDGYTF.

V is TRBV3-1 (or the pseudogene TRBV3-2) and J is TRBJ2-3; D gene uncertain. The V end lost 6 bases, the J end lost 2 bases, and 3 bases lay between the germline ends. The CDR3 consists of 11 residues. Germline CDR1 reads LGHDT; CDR2 reads YNNKEL (reference sequence). CDR3 in amino acids: CASRLTDTQYF. The CDR3 DNA is TGTGCCAGCAGACTCACAGATACGCAGTATTTT.

The chain joins TRBV5-1 to TRBJ2-1; D is ambiguous. CDR1 and CDR2 (germline): SGHRS, YFSETQ. The V and J ends lost 5 bases and 0 bases respectively, with 9 bases between them. CDR3 length: 14 residues. The CDR3 spells CASRFESSYNEQFF. DNA for the CDR3: TGCGCCAGCAGGTTTGAAAGCTCCTACAATGAGCAGTTCTTC.

CDR3 loop: CASSQQGYNSPLHF. CDR3 nucleotides: TGTGCCAGCAGCCAACAAGGGTATAATTCACCCCTCCACTTT. The chain recombines TRBV3-1 (or the pseudogene TRBV3-2) with TRBJ1-6; no clear D gene. Germline CDR1 is LGHDT and CDR2 is YNNKEL (reference sequence). V was pared by 2 bases and J by 4 bases, with 6 bases between. The CDR3 extends over 14 amino acids.

CDR3 nucleotides: TGTGCCAGCAGCCGACCCTCCGGCGTACTCACAGATACGCAGTATTTT. As protein: CASSRPSGVLTDTQYF. The J gene is TRBJ2-3, the V gene TRBV7-9; D not resolved. Trimming took 5 bases from V and 2 from J, leaving 17 bases between them. CDR1 is SEHNR, CDR2 FQNEAQ, per germline (reference sequence). This CDR3 spans 16 amino acids.